This T cell receptor beta chain stems from a study of Graves' ophthalmopathy and Graves' hyperthyroidism. Findings and limits, study-wide: The authors also found most expanded thyroid clonotypes above 0.001 frequency in blood. Ophthalmopathy progression was predicted by the model at 55% to 71% sensitivity and approximately 72% specificity.

To note about this clonotype: The antigen is unknown.

Exclusion criteria comprised other autoimmune diseases, uncontrolled infections, pregnancy or lactation in patients. It was on clinical symptoms, serum thyroxine, TRAb, thyroid ultrasound and orbital computed tomography that diagnosis relied. The study amplified TCR beta CDR3 regions using RNA transcripts. HTBI primers were employed in first-round RT-PCR, then a second-round multiplex PCR followed. From the multiplex PCR reads, TCRdb called clonotypes with MiXCR, one entry per CDR3 protein. The table records about 500,000 distinct CDR3 sequences, under 40% of them present only once. The receptor was isolated from an adult man with Graves' hyperthyroidism. Specimen: peripheral blood or thyroid tissue (not recorded which).

In DNA form, the CDR3 reads TGTGCCATCAGCGTGGGACGGAAGAACACTGAAGCTTTCTTT. Amino acids: CAISVGRKNTEAFF. The chain combines TRBV10-3 with TRBJ1-1, with D maybe TRBD1 (5 bases). Germline V gene sequence: CDR1 ENHRY, CDR2 SYGVKD. The CDR3 contains 14 residues. With 6 bases removed from V and 1 base from J, the gap between germline ends came to 12 bases.